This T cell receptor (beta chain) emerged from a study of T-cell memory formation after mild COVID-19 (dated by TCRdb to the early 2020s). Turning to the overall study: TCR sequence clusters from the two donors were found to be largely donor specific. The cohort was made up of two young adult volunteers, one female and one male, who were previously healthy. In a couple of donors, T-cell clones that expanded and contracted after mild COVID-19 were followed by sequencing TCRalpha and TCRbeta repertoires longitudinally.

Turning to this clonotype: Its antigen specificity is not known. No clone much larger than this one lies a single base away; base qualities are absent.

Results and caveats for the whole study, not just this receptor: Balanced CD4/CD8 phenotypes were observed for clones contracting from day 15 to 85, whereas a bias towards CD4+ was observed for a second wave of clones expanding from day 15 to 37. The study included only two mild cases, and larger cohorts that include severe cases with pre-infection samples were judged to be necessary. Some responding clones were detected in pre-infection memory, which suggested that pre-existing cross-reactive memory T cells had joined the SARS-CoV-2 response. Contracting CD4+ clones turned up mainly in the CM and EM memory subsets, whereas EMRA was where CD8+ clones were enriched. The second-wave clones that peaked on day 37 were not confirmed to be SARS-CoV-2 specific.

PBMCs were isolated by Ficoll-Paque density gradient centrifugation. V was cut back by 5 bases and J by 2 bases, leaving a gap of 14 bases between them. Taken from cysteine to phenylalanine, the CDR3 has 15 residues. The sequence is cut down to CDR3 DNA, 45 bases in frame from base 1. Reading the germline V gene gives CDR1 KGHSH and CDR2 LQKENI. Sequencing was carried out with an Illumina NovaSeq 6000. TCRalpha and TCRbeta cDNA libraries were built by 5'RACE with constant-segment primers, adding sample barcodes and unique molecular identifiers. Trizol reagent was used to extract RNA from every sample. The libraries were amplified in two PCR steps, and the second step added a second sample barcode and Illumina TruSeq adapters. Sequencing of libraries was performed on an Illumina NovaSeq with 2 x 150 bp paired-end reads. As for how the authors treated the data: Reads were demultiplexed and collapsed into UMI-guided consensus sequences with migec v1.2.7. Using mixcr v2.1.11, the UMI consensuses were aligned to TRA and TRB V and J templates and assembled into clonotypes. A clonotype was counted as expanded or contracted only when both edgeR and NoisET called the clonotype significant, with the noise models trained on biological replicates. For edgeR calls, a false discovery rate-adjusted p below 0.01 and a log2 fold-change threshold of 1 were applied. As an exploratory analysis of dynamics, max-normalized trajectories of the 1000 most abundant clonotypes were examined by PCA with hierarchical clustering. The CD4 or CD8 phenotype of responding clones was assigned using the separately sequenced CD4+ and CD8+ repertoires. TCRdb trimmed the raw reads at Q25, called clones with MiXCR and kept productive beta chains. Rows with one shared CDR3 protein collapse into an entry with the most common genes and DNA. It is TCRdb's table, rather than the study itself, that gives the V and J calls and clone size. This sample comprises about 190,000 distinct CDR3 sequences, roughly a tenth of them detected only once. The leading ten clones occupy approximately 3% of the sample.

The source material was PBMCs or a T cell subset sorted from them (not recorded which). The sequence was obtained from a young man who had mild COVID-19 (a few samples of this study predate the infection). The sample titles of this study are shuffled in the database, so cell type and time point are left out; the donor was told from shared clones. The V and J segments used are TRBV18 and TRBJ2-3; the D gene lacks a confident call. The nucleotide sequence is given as TGTGCCAGCTCATCTAGGATCGTAGCCACAGATACGCAGTATTTT. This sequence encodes CASSSRIVATDTQYF. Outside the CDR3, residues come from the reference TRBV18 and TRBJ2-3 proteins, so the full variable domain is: NAGVMQNPRHLVRRRGQEARLRCSPMKGHSHVYWYRQLPEEGLKFMVYLQKENIIDESGMPKERFSAEFPKEGPSILRIQQVVRGDSAAYFCASSSRIVATDTQYFGPGTRLTVL.